These T cell receptor beta chains were read from a single sample in a study of T-cell memory formation after mild COVID-19. One entry per CDR3 protein results from TCRdb running MiXCR on the 5' RACE reads. The sample carries over 450,000 distinct CDR3 sequences, approximately 20% recorded once. The specimen sequenced was PBMCs or a T cell subset sorted from them (not recorded which). Receptor source: an adult woman who had mild COVID-19 (a few samples of this study predate the infection). Cell type and time point are not known. Both conserved end residues are part of each CDR3. D genes are given only for firm matches. The size entry is marked missing in some rows and otherwise reads once, few, many or a size class.

V	length	D	size	J	DNA	CDR3
TRBV28	14	-	-	TRBJ2-7	TGTGCCAGCAGTCCCCGGGGCACGGCTTACGAGCAGTACTTC	CASSPRGTAYEQYF
TRBV4-3	19	TRBD1	-	TRBJ1-5	TGCGCCAGCAGCCAAGCCCGGGACAGGGGAGGCGGGGTGGGTCAGCCCCAGCATTTT	CASSQARDRGGGVGQPQHF
TRBV4-2	16	TRBD2	few	TRBJ2-1	TGTGCCAGCAGCCAAGGGGGGACTAGTTCCTACAATGAGCAGTTCTTC	CASSQGGTSSYNEQFF
TRBV7-4	16	-	once	TRBJ1-2	TGTGCCAGCAGCCCCCAAGGACCGCGAGGGGTCTATGGCTACACCTTC	CASSPQGPRGVYGYTF
TRBV7-9	13	-	-	TRBJ2-7	TGTGCCAGCAGCCCCCCTGGGGACTTAGAGCAGTACTTC	CASSPPGDLEQYF
TRBV9	16	-	-	TRBJ2-5	TGTGCCAGCAGCGTCGGGGGTCCTTTAGATGGAGAGACCCAGTACTTC	CASSVGGPLDGETQYF
TRBV7-9	17	-	-	TRBJ2-3	TGTGCCAGCCGAGAGGTTGTCGGGGGGCGTAGCACAGATACGCAGTATTTT	CASREVVGGRSTDTQYF
TRBV9	17	TRBD2	few	TRBJ2-3	TGTGCCAGCAGCGTAACCGGACTAGCGGGGGGCACAGATACGCAGTATTTT	CASSVTGLAGGTDTQYF
TRBV18	12	-	-	TRBJ1-1	TGTGCCAGCTCACGAGATGCAACTGAAGCTTTCTTT	CASSRDATEAFF
TRBV5-5	14	-	many	TRBJ2-3	TGTGCCAGCAGCTTACAACAGGGCACAGATACGCAGTATTTT	CASSLQQGTDTQYF
TRBV11-2	14	-	many	TRBJ2-1	TGTGCCAGCAGCTTAGTTGGCTCTTACAATGAGCAGTTCTTC	CASSLVGSYNEQFF
TRBV4-3	17	-	-	TRBJ2-1	TGCGCCAGCAGCCAAGAGGAAAGGGTTTTTTTGGACAATGAGCAGTTCTTC	CASSQEERVFLDNEQFF
TRBV7-2	15	-	-	TRBJ2-1	TGTGCCAGCAGCCCCAACGGGCTCGGGTACAATGAGCAGTTCTTC	CASSPNGLGYNEQFF